This T cell receptor beta chain emerged from a study of radiotherapy plus CTLA-4 blockade in lung cancer. The repertoire was sequenced with immunoSEQ multiplex PCR; TCRdb's copy has only in-frame clones and lacks some. The profile covers 24,000 or so clones, with 60% to 75% appearing a single time and about 3% taken by the ten largest. The CDR3 has 17 amino acids. The V gene is TRBV21-1, the J gene TRBJ2-3; the table calls TRBD1, which could not be checked here. TRBV21-1 counts as a pseudogene. The specimen comprised peripheral blood, sampled from a patient treated with radiotherapy plus ipilimumab. The source of this sequence is a human donor with non-small cell lung cancer whose response to radiotherapy plus ipilimumab could not be evaluated. The CDR3 protein is CASSSPDRGGVTDTQYF. CDR3 coding DNA: TGTGCCAGCAGCTCCCCGGACAGGGGGGGGGTCACAGATACGCAGTATTTT.